Below, 9 T cell receptor beta chains from the same sample are listed, as sequenced in a study of CD8+CD57+ T cells in acquired aplastic anemia. CDR3 and TCR beta VDJ profiling relied on a genomic DNA template. A single record per CDR3 protein comes from TCRdb applying MiXCR to the reads. This table holds about 400,000 distinct CDR3 sequences, 60% to 80% found once. The sample taken for sequencing was sorted CD4+, CD8+, or CD8+CD57+ T cells (not recorded which) from PBMCs. The source of these receptors is a human donor in good health, serving as a control.

On this clonotype itself: The junction shows a germline mismatch at one end, possibly a read error. The chain links TRBV7-2 to TRBJ1-6; 9 positions agree with TRBD1. Germline V CDR1 and CDR2: SGHTA, FQGNSA. The CDR3 is 15 amino acids. The CDR3 DNA follows: TGTGCCAGCAGCTTGACAGGGGGGATGAAGTCACACCTCCACTTT. It specifies CASSLTGGMKSHLHF.

This clonotype was observed a few times. The chain combines TRBV30 with TRBJ1-6; 9 bases fit TRBD1. The CDR3 loop spans 18 amino acids. The ends lost 1 base at V and 5 bases at J; junction bases unmatched: 12. Germline assignment: CDR1 GTSNPN and CDR2 SVGIG (reference sequence). The CDR3 DNA is TGTGCCTGGAGTGACGCGGGACAGGGATTAAAGAATAATTCACCCCTCCACTTT. It is translated as CAWSDAGQGLKNNSPLHF.

Comments on this clonotype: The junction departs from germline at one end; a sequencing error may be responsible. The chain is built from TRBV6-5 and TRBJ2-3; either TRBD1 or TRBD2 may fit D (5 bases each). Germline V gene lookup returns CDR1 MNHEY and CDR2 SVGAGI. The CDR3 is made up of 15 amino acids. The CDR3 nucleotides are TGTGCTAGCAGTCCTGACGGGACGGTCTTTTATACGCAGTATTTT. It specifies CASSPDGTVFYTQYF.

This clonotype was counted between two and nine times. The J gene is TRBJ2-7, the V gene TRBV15, with TRBD1 matching 8 bases. Germline loops: CDR1 LNHNV, CDR2 YYDKDF (reference sequence). CDR3 size: 14 residues. V was clipped by 0 bases and J by 2 bases; unmatched bases: 0. DNA for the CDR3: TGTGCCACCAGCAGAGAACAGGGGGCCTACGAGCAGTACTTC. This codes for CATSREQGAYEQYF.

On this clonotype: No conserved phenylalanine or tryptophan ends this CDR3, so it is likely a read error. The rearrangement uses TRBV10-3 and TRBJ2-3, with unresolved D. The CDR3 has 13 residues. CDR1 is ENHRY, CDR2 SYGVKD, per germline. The CDR3 protein is CASTDVSTDTQYL. CDR3 bases: TGTGCCAGCACGGACGTTAGCACAGATACCCAGTATCTT.

The rearrangement joins TRBV2 to TRBJ2-1; 12 nucleotides align to TRBD2. The better agreement between TRBJ2-7 and the DNA end casts doubt on the J call. The CDR3 totals 14 residues. CDR1 is SNHLY and CDR2 is FYNNEI in the germline V gene. CDR3: CASSLRTSGEGQYF. CDR3 coding DNA: TGTGCCAGCAGCCTCAGGACTAGCGGGGAAGGGCAGTACTTC.

This chain links TRBV9 with TRBJ2-7; D gene uncertain. The germline V and J ends were trimmed by 2 bases and 12 bases, with 21 bases remaining between them. Germline CDR1 and CDR2: SGDLS and YYNGEE. The CDR3 sequence is 14 residues long. CDR3 sequence: CASSVNPTKVKLYF. DNA of the CDR3: TGTGCCAGCAGCGTCAACCCAACTAAGGTAAAGCTGTACTTC.

The V call is TRBV12-3 or TRBV12-4, the J call TRBJ2-3; unclear D gene. Trimming shortened V by 5 bases and J by 4 bases, and 7 bases separated the two germline ends. The CDR3 sequence is 12 residues long. The CDR3, as DNA: TGTGCCAGCAGTGGCCGCGCAGATACGCAGTATTTT. Translating it yields CASSGRADTQYF.

The CDR3 DNA reads TGTGCCAGCAGCTGGCAGGGTCGGATCACCGGGGAGCTGTTTTTT. Encoded protein: CASSWQGRITGELFF. The V and J genes are TRBV7-9 and TRBJ2-2, with D perhaps matching TRBD1 (5 bases). The CDR3 spans 15 residues. V lost 4 bases and J 4 bases, leaving 13 bases between the germline ends. CDR1 and CDR2 (germline): SEHNR, FQNEAQ (reference sequence).